This T cell receptor beta chain was documented in a study of T cell responses to AZD1222 COVID-19 vaccine. Across the whole study: Pooling was applied to second doses at about 4 or about 12 weeks.

Concerning this clone itself: Its antigen is not known.

CDR3 length: 13 residues. CDR1 is SGHTA and CDR2 is FQGNSA in the germline V gene. The V gene end was trimmed by 2 bases and the J gene end by 11 bases; junction bases not matched to a gene: 6. The study, taken as a whole, reports: Of the AZD1222 recipients, only 6 or 7 were seropositive at baseline. The donor group comprised mostly white British people and more females; the analysis possibly underestimated clonal diversity. Along spike, vaccine-associated CD4 TCRs were found throughout, with dominance at 160-218 and 743-854.

Using immunoSEQ multiplex PCR, the repertoire was profiled, and TCRdb retains in-frame clones only, with some absent. This table has around 84,000 clones, approximately 90% appearing once. The chain employs TRBV7-2 and TRBJ1-1, with 9 bases fitting TRBD1. The specimen comprised peripheral blood, sampled on day 0 of AZD1222 vaccination. This clonotype was obtained from an adult in good health. The CDR3 sequence: CASSLRTGDLAFF. As DNA, the CDR3 is TGTGCCAGCAGCTTACGGACAGGGGATCTGGCTTTCTTT.